Listed below are T cell receptor beta chains from one sample, sequenced in a study of blood T cell repertoires in COVID-19. Data came from immunoSEQ multiplex PCR; TCRdb stores just in-frame clones and leaves some out. The data show 100,000 to 150,000 clones, around 86% seen once. Input material: peripheral blood. Receptors originate from a man in his 60s with acute or convalescent COVID-19. Each CDR3 is given with its conserved first and last residue. Each record gives: V gene, clone size, J gene, D gene, CDR3 protein, CDR3 DNA. The D gene is left open where the match is weak. Some rows mark clone size as missing; the rest say once, few, many or name a class of expanded clone.

V: TRBV28; size: NA; J: TRBJ1-2; D: NA; CDR3: CASSWPGVNYGYTF; DNA: TGTGCCAGCAGTTGGCCGGGGGTAAACTATGGCTACACCTTC
V: TRBV7-9; size: NA; J: TRBJ2-1; D: TRBD2; CDR3: CASSSGAGGPGNEQFF; DNA: TGTGCCAGCAGCTCTGGGGCGGGAGGGCCGGGAAATGAGCAGTTCTTC
V: TRBV10-1; size: NA; J: TRBJ2-1; D: NA; CDR3: CASSEPSAGFNEQFF; DNA: TGCGCCAGCAGTGAGCCCTCAGCGGGCTTTAATGAGCAGTTCTTC
V: TRBV6-5; size: NA; J: TRBJ1-1; D: NA; CDR3: CASSRVGNTEAFF; DNA: TGTGCCAGCAGTCGAGTTGGGAACACTGAAGCTTTCTTT
V: TRBV2; size: NA; J: TRBJ2-2; D: TRBD2; CDR3: CAIGTSGNTGELFF; DNA: TGTGCCATCGGGACTAGCGGAAACACCGGGGAGCTGTTTTTT
V: TRBV5-1; size: NA; J: TRBJ1-5; D: NA; CDR3: CASSLGSVSNQPQHF; DNA: TGCGCCAGCAGCTTGGGGTCGGTTAGCAATCAGCCCCAGCATTTT
V: TRBV5-1; size: NA; J: TRBJ2-7; D: TRBD2; CDR3: CASSLPGTSGRGEQYF; DNA: TGCGCCAGCAGCTTGCCCGGGACTAGCGGGAGAGGGGAGCAGTACTTC
V: TRBV5-4; size: once; J: TRBJ1-5; D: NA; CDR3: CASSLEGGKPQHF; DNA: TGTGCCAGCAGCTTGGAGGGGGGGAAGCCCCAGCATTTT
V: TRBV28; size: NA; J: TRBJ2-3; D: NA; CDR3: CASTNRRLRGSDTQYF; DNA: TGTGCCAGCACAAACAGGAGACTCCGGGGGTCAGATACGCAGTATTTT
V: TRBV27; size: NA; J: TRBJ2-2; D: NA; CDR3: CASSPRGGELFF; DNA: TGTGCCAGCAGTCCCCGGGGCGGGGAGCTGTTTTTT
V: TRBV7-3; size: NA; J: TRBJ2-7; D: TRBD1; CDR3: CASSRAGTGDDEQYF; DNA: TGTGCCAGCAGCCGGGCCGGGACAGGGGACGACGAGCAGTACTTC
V: TRBV25-1; size: NA; J: TRBJ2-5; D: TRBD2; CDR3: CASSPLAGGGETQYF; DNA: TGTGCCAGCAGTCCACTAGCGGGAGGAGGGGAGACCCAGTACTTC
V: TRBV30; size: NA; J: TRBJ1-1; D: TRBD1; CDR3: CAWSPDRGSEAFF; DNA: TGTGCCTGGAGTCCCGACAGGGGTTCTGAAGCTTTCTTT
V: TRBV6-7; size: NA; J: TRBJ1-5; D: TRBD1; CDR3: CASSTGMEAQPQHF; DNA: TGTGCCAGCTCGACAGGGATGGAGGCCCAGCCCCAGCATTTT
V: TRBV6-2/TRBV6-3; size: NA; J: TRBJ1-2; D: TRBD1; CDR3: CASSYSKWTGQYGYTF; DNA: TGTGCCAGCAGTTACTCGAAGTGGACAGGGCAATATGGCTACACCTTC
V: TRBV11-1; size: NA; J: TRBJ2-1; D: TRBD1; CDR3: CASSLGPQGRLGEQFF; DNA: TGTGCCAGCAGCTTAGGGCCACAGGGGCGATTGGGTGAGCAGTTCTTC
V: TRBV7-3; size: NA; J: TRBJ2-1; D: TRBD1; CDR3: CASSTGGSYNEQFF; DNA: TGTGCCAGCAGCACAGGGGGCTCCTACAATGAGCAGTTCTTC
V: TRBV5-4; size: NA; J: TRBJ2-7; D: NA; CDR3: CASSLAGTGPYEQYF; DNA: TGTGCCAGCAGCTTGGCCGGGACTGGCCCCTACGAGCAGTACTTC
V: TRBV19; size: NA; J: TRBJ2-5; D: TRBD2; CDR3: CASRPYLADETQYF; DNA: TGTGCCAGTAGACCCTACCTAGCGGATGAGACCCAGTACTTC
V: TRBV6-5; size: NA; J: TRBJ1-2; D: TRBD1; CDR3: CASSRTGGGYGYTF; DNA: TGTGCCAGCAGCCGGACAGGGGGAGGCTATGGCTACACCTTC
V: TRBV3-1/TRBV3-2; size: NA; J: TRBJ2-2; D: TRBD2; CDR3: CASSQGGTSGRGWTGELFF; DNA: TGTGCCAGCAGCCAGGGCGGGACTAGCGGTAGAGGGTGGACCGGGGAGCTGTTTTTT
V: TRBV7-9; size: once; J: TRBJ1-4; D: TRBD1; CDR3: CASRTGTGVFEKLFF; DNA: TGTGCCAGCAGAACCGGGACAGGGGTCTTTGAAAAACTGTTTTTT
V: TRBV28; size: NA; J: TRBJ1-1; D: NA; CDR3: CASSLIGGKPEAFF; DNA: TGTGCCAGCAGTTTGATAGGGGGAAAGCCTGAAGCTTTCTTT
V: TRBV19; size: NA; J: TRBJ1-4; D: TRBD1; CDR3: CASRRTGATNEKLFF; DNA: TGTGCCAGTAGACGGACAGGGGCTACTAATGAAAAACTGTTTTTT
V: TRBV27; size: many; J: TRBJ2-2; D: NA; CDR3: CASSSPLSRQGTRGNTGELFF; DNA: TGTGCCAGCAGTTCCCCCCTTAGTCGACAGGGTACGCGGGGAAACACCGGGGAGCTGTTTTTT
V: TRBV6-5; size: few; J: TRBJ1-1; D: NA; CDR3: CASSLGGGNTEAFF; DNA: TGTGCCAGCAGCCTTGGGGGGGGGAACACTGAAGCTTTCTTT
V: TRBV19; size: few; J: TRBJ1-6; D: NA; CDR3: CASRRTRDLNYSPLHF; DNA: TGTGCCAGTAGGCGGACCAGGGATCTTAATTACTCACCCCTCCACTTT
V: TRBV19; size: NA; J: TRBJ2-7; D: NA; CDR3: CAPTTTTYEQYF; DNA: TGTGCCCCTACGACCACTACCTACGAGCAGTACTTC
V: TRBV19; size: NA; J: TRBJ2-7; D: TRBD2; CDR3: CASSIGLAGGSYEQYF; DNA: TGTGCCAGTAGTATCGGACTAGCGGGAGGATCCTACGAGCAGTACTTC